The sequence of this TCR beta chain was determined in a study of blood T cell repertoires in COVID-19. V lost 0 bases to trimming and J lost 0 bases, with 9 bases between them. Germline V gene data show CDR1 as SEHNR and CDR2 as FQNEAQ (reference sequence). The CDR3 runs 15 residues. Original processing notes: By means of reference gene primer amplification, nucleated cell counts were estimated. TCRdb's copy holds only in-frame clones and misses some; the assay was immunoSEQ multiplex PCR. The DNA was the basis for D and trimming; V, J and clone size are from that table. The sample holds around 59,000 clones, roughly 79% seen once.

The receptor's source is a woman older than 75 with active or convalescent COVID-19. The sequenced sample was peripheral blood. The chain combines TRBV7-9 with TRBJ2-7, with a possible D match to TRBD2 (6 bases). This CDR3 reads CASSLASGSSYEQYF. The CDR3 DNA follows: TGTGCCAGCAGCTTAGCGTCCGGGAGCTCCTACGAGCAGTACTTC.